The rows below give T cell receptor beta chains drawn from one sample of a study of T-cell reconstitution after alpha-beta-depleted transplantation in children. TCRdb independently ran MiXCR on the PCR reads; one entry per CDR3 protein. The sample consists of some 590,000 distinct CDR3 sequences, about 10% of them appearing once. Source: PBMCs from the stem cell graft donor, taken from the stem cell graft. The receptor source for this set is a human donor who donated a stem cell graft to a child with acute myeloid leukemia. Both conserved end residues are part of each CDR3. D genes are given only for firm matches. Expanded clones are given a class, and other clones once, few, many or no size at all.

TGCGCCAGCAGCCAAGATTTCGGGCGGGAGGGCCGGAGTGAGCAGTTCTTC | CASSQDFGREGRSEQFF | TRBV4-3 | TRBD2 | TRBJ2-1 | few
TGCAGTGCAAAGGGGACCTCCACCGAAAAACTGTTTTTT | CSAKGTSTEKLFF | TRBV20-1 | - | TRBJ1-4 | few
TGTGCCAGCTCAGGACTAGCGGGACCTGATGGCACCGGGGAGCTGTTTTTT | CASSGLAGPDGTGELFF | TRBV7-8 | TRBD2 | TRBJ2-2 | -
TGTGCCACCAGCAGAGATCGGGCTAGCGGACACACCGGGGGGCTGTTTTTT | CATSRDRASGHTGGLFF | TRBV15 | TRBD2 | TRBJ2-2 | -
TGTGCCACCAGCAGAGATCTCAGTGAAAAACTGTTTTTT | CATSRDLSEKLFF | TRBV15 | - | TRBJ1-4 | -
TGTGCCAGCAGCCTGGGGGGGGACAAACGCTACGAGCAGTACTTC | CASSLGGDKRYEQYF | TRBV7-9 | - | TRBJ2-7 | many
TGCGCCAGCAGCTCCCCACCATTTTACGAGCAGTACTTC | CASSSPPFYEQYF | TRBV5-1 | - | TRBJ2-7 | -
TGTGCCACCAGTGATCCAGGGGTAAGGCAGCAAGAGACCCAGTACTTC | CATSDPGVRQQETQYF | TRBV24-1 | - | TRBJ2-5 | few
TGCAGTGCTATCTGGCGGGGAAACACCGGGGAGCTGTTTTTT | CSAIWRGNTGELFF | TRBV20-1 | - | TRBJ2-2 | many
TGTGCCAGCAGAAGGACAGGGATGAACACTGAAGCTTTCTTT | CASRRTGMNTEAFF | TRBV28 | TRBD1 | TRBJ1-1 | -
TGTGCCAGCACCTTACCCTCACATAGCAATCAGCCCCAGCATTTT | CASTLPSHSNQPQHF | TRBV28 | - | TRBJ1-5 | many
TGCAGCCCAGGGGGCGGGAGAAATGAGCAGTTCTTC | CSPGGGRNEQFF | TRBV20-1 | - | TRBJ2-1 | few
TGTGCCAGCTCCCGACAGGGAAGGCTGTTTTTT | CASSRQGRLFF | TRBV6-6 | TRBD1 | TRBJ1-4 | -
TGTGCCTGGAGTATTGGCGGGAGCCTCAATGAGCAGTTCTTC | CAWSIGGSLNEQFF | TRBV30 | TRBD2 | TRBJ2-1 | -
TGTGCCAGCAGCCCCCTTCGGACAGGGCGGGGCGACGAGCAGTACTTC | CASSPLRTGRGDEQYF | TRBV4-2 | TRBD1 | TRBJ2-7 | many
TGCAGTGCCGTAGGACTAGCGGGAGGAAACATTCAGTACTTC | CSAVGLAGGNIQYF | TRBV20-1 | TRBD2 | TRBJ2-4 | many
TGCAGTGCTAGATGGAGGGGGGGGGGCAATGAGCAGTTCTTC | CSARWRGGGNEQFF | TRBV20-1 | - | TRBJ2-1 | once
TGTGCCAGCAGTTCACAGGGGGCGAGGAATTCACCCCTCCACTTT | CASSSQGARNSPLHF | TRBV12-3/TRBV12-4 | TRBD1 | TRBJ1-6 | few
TGCAGTGCTAGAGGGGTAACCGGGGAGCTGTTTTTT | CSARGVTGELFF | TRBV20-1 | - | TRBJ2-2 | few
TGTGCCAGCAGCCTTCAGACTAGCGGGCCACCCTACAATGAGCAGTTCTTC | CASSLQTSGPPYNEQFF | TRBV7-3 | TRBD2 | TRBJ2-1 | few
TGCAGCGTTAGAAGGGAGAGCTACAATGAGCAGTTCTTC | CSVRRESYNEQFF | TRBV29-1 | - | TRBJ2-1 | many
TGCAGTGCTAGAGATCGCCGCGATAATTCACCCCTCCACTTT | CSARDRRDNSPLHF | TRBV20-1 | - | TRBJ1-6 | -
TGTTCCAGCACCCCGATTCAGGGACATGGCTACACCTTC | CSSTPIQGHGYTF | TRBV12-3/TRBV12-4 | - | TRBJ1-2 | -
TGTGCCAGCAGTGATGGACTAGCGGGCACCTACGAGCAGTACTTC | CASSDGLAGTYEQYF | TRBV6-1 | TRBD2 | TRBJ2-7 | many
TGCAGTGCCCGGGGGGAGGACGCCTACAATGAGCAGTTCTTC | CSARGEDAYNEQFF | TRBV20-1 | TRBD2 | TRBJ2-1 | many
TGCAGTGCTATTCGCGGGAAGTCCTACGAGCAGTACTTC | CSAIRGKSYEQYF | TRBV20-1 | - | TRBJ2-7 | few
TGCAGTGCTAGAGTGTTGGGAGGGGTTCAGCCCCAGCATTTT | CSARVLGGVQPQHF | TRBV20-1 | - | TRBJ1-5 | few
TGTGCCAGCAGCGTAGGCGGACAGTCAGGGGAGCAGTACTTC | CASSVGGQSGEQYF | TRBV9 | - | TRBJ2-7 | -
TGCAGTGCTAGAGATGGGGGGATCCGGACAGATACGCAGTATTTT | CSARDGGIRTDTQYF | TRBV20-1 | - | TRBJ2-3 | many
TGTGCCAGCAGCCAGGACCGGATAGCGGGAGTCTACAATGAGCAGTTCTTC | CASSQDRIAGVYNEQFF | TRBV3-1 | TRBD2 | TRBJ2-1 | few
TGCAGTGCTCTAGAGATGGAGGGAGGAGCCCTGAGGGGAGAGACCCAGTACTTC | CSALEMEGGALRGETQYF | TRBV20-1 | - | TRBJ2-5 | few
TGTGCCAGCAGCCACGGGGAACGCTCCTACAATGAGCAGTTCTTC | CASSHGERSYNEQFF | TRBV4-2 | - | TRBJ2-1 | -
TGTGCCATCAGCGGCCCGGTCATCTCAGATACGCAGTATTTT | CAISGPVISDTQYF | TRBV10-3 | - | TRBJ2-3 | few
TGCGCCAGCAGCCAAGATGTAGTGGTGCAGGGGACGATCACAGATACGCAGTATTTT | CASSQDVVVQGTITDTQYF | TRBV4-3 | - | TRBJ2-3 | -
TGCAGCGTTGAAGGGGTGTCGGGAGAGACCCAGTACTTC | CSVEGVSGETQYF | TRBV29-1 | - | TRBJ2-5 | many
TGTGCCAGCAGCCAAGACGGGGGAGGGCGTCTAGATACGCAGTATTTT | CASSQDGGGRLDTQYF | TRBV3-1 | TRBD2 | TRBJ2-3 | -
TGCAGCGTTGTAGTAGGTTCCCAGTACTTC | CSVVVGSQYF | TRBV29-1 | - | TRBJ2-5 | few
TGTGCCAGCAGCGCCGCGGGCACTGAAGCTTTCTTT | CASSAAGTEAFF | TRBV9 | - | TRBJ1-1 | few
TGTGCCAGCAGTACTACAGGGATTGCCAAAAACATTCAGTACTTC | CASSTTGIAKNIQYF | TRBV27 | - | TRBJ2-4 | -
TGTGCCAGCAGCTTAAAGTTAGGGGGCGAAGAGACCCAGTACTTC | CASSLKLGGEETQYF | TRBV7-3 | TRBD1 | TRBJ2-5 | -
TGCAGTGCCCGAGGGGGGATTAGGAATGAGCAGTTCTTC | CSARGGIRNEQFF | TRBV20-1 | - | TRBJ2-1 | -
TGCGCCACCTCAAGACAGGCGGGGGAGACCCAGTACTTC | CATSRQAGETQYF | TRBV4-3 | - | TRBJ2-5 | many
TGCAGTGCTAGAGGACCGAATCCCAATGAGCAGTTCTTC | CSARGPNPNEQFF | TRBV20-1 | - | TRBJ2-1 | -
TGCAGTGCTAGAGCTATTAGCGAAGGCACAGATACGCAGTATTTT | CSARAISEGTDTQYF | TRBV20-1 | - | TRBJ2-3 | -
TGTGCCAGCAGCCAAGGGGGGATGGGGTCGAATCAGCCCCAGCATTTT | CASSQGGMGSNQPQHF | TRBV3-1 | - | TRBJ1-5 | few
TGCGCCAGCAGCTTTGGGGGAGTCGTGAAAAATGAGCAGTTCTTC | CASSFGGVVKNEQFF | TRBV5-1 | - | TRBJ2-1 | many
TGCGCCAGCAGTGTCCTGAGCTCCTACGAGCAGTACTTC | CASSVLSSYEQYF | TRBV10-2 | - | TRBJ2-7 | many
TGTGCCACTAACGCGGGCGGGAGTTCCGGGGAGCTGTTTTTT | CATNAGGSSGELFF | TRBV28 | TRBD2 | TRBJ2-2 | many
TGCAGTGCCACCGGGACTAGCGGGATCAATGAGCAGTTCTTC | CSATGTSGINEQFF | TRBV20-1 | TRBD2 | TRBJ2-1 | many
TGTGCCAGCAGAAATACAGGGGGTAATAGCAATCAGCCCCAGCATTTT | CASRNTGGNSNQPQHF | TRBV6-5 | TRBD1 | TRBJ1-5 | many
TGTGCCAGCAGTACCTCCACGGGGGAGCAGTTCTTC | CASSTSTGEQFF | TRBV6-5 | - | TRBJ2-1 | -
TGTGCCACCAGCAGAGATCTAGCGGGAGAGAAGACCCAGTACTTC | CATSRDLAGEKTQYF | TRBV15 | TRBD2 | TRBJ2-5 | few
TGTGCCAGCAGCCAGGGGGGACAGAAAGAGACCCAGTACTTC | CASSQGGQKETQYF | TRBV7-9 | - | TRBJ2-5 | -
TGCGCCAGCAGCCGATGGAGGGACACTGAAGCTTTCTTT | CASSRWRDTEAFF | TRBV5-1 | - | TRBJ1-1 | -
TGCAGTGCTAGAAAGCGGGACAGGGGGGGGCACAATGAGCAGTTCTTC | CSARKRDRGGHNEQFF | TRBV20-1 | TRBD1 | TRBJ2-1 | -
TGTGCCAGCAGTTTATTGGCGGGAGGGCCGGTTACCAAGCAGTTCTTC | CASSLLAGGPVTKQFF | TRBV27 | TRBD2 | TRBJ2-1 | many
TGTGCCAGCTGTTTAATACTTCGTCGGGGAGCAACTAATGAAAAACTGTTTTTT | CASCLILRRGATNEKLFF | TRBV3-1 | - | TRBJ1-4 | few